This T cell receptor (beta chain) was sequenced in a study of a mutant IDH1 vaccine in newly diagnosed glioma. Study context: Treated patients, around 60% male and approximately 38% female, averaged roughly 40 years of age. Previous treatment comprised radiotherapy, temozolomide, or both, mostly both.

This clone was seen once. Time point defined: baseline, week 1 (first vaccination visit). The treatment was: pre-vaccination baseline after standard-of-care therapy. In germline, CDR1 is SGHTA, CDR2 FQGNSA. V dropped 5 bases and J dropped 1 base, with 17 bases sitting between them. This CDR3 is built from 16 residues. The table came from immunoSEQ multiplex PCR; TCRdb's copy has only in-frame clones and leaves some out. The profile shows around 99,000 clones, 80% of them singletons. This chain joins TRBV7-2 and TRBJ2-5; D is unresolved. Here the sequenced sample was PBMCs, taken from a glioma patient treated with radiotherapy, temozolomide or both. The origin of this receptor is a man aged 35-49 years with glioma. The CDR3 nucleotides are TGTGCCAGCAGCCAAGGATCTGGCGTAGGCCAAGAGACCCAGTACTTC. It specifies CASSQGSGVGQETQYF.